The 13 T cell receptor beta chains below come from one sample, sequenced in a study of cytomegalovirus exposure and HLA in healthy donors. The PCR contained 60 Vbeta and 13 Jbeta primers. Some clones are missing from TCRdb's copy, which holds only in-frame ones; the method was immunoSEQ multiplex PCR. The sample contains over 70,000 clones, roughly three quarters of which appear only once. Sequenced input: PBMCs. All receptors derive from a male donor in good health and CMV-seronegative.

The chain employs TRBV28 and TRBJ1-2, with D possibly matching TRBD1 (5 bases). Trimming removed 6 bases at V and 4 bases at J, with 12 bases between. The CDR3 covers 13 residues. Germline V gene sequence: CDR1 MDHEN, CDR2 SYDVKM. CDR3 DNA: TGTGCCAGCAGCTTAGACAGAAGCTATGGCTACACCTTC. Its protein is CASSLDRSYGYTF.

The chain couples TRBV28 to TRBJ2-7; TRBD2 aligns across 11 bases. The germline V gene has CDR1 MDHEN and CDR2 SYDVKM. The CDR3 spans 23 residues. Trimming at V came to 2 bases and at J to 3 bases, leaving 27 bases not matched to a gene. CDR3 protein: CASSLPKVIASSGRKGGGYEQYF. The CDR3 DNA follows: TGTGCCAGCAGTTTACCGAAAGTAATCGCGTCTAGCGGGAGGAAAGGGGGGGGCTACGAGCAGTACTTC.

This chain uses TRBV4-1 with TRBJ2-7; a possible D gene is TRBD2 (6 bases). CDR3 length equals 15 residues. The germline gives CDR1 MGHRA, CDR2 YSYEKL. Trimming removed 3 bases at V and 6 bases at J, with 18 bases between. The DNA for the CDR3 is TGCGCCAGCAGCCAGCAGGAGGGTGGCTCCGGCGAGCAGTACTTC. Protein sequence: CASSQQEGGSGEQYF.

J is TRBJ2-3 and V is TRBV30; D is ambiguous. Per germline, CDR1 GTSNPN and CDR2 SVGIG (reference sequence). Trimming removed 4 bases at V and 0 bases at J, with 14 bases between. The CDR3 is 15 residues long. The CDR3: CAWKTVLTSTDTQYF. For the CDR3, the DNA is TGTGCCTGGAAGACTGTCTTAACTAGCACAGATACGCAGTATTTT.

The J gene is TRBJ2-2, the V gene TRBV7-2; D gene ambiguous. CDR3 length: 14 residues. Per the germline V gene, CDR1 is SGHTA and CDR2 is FQGNSA. The V end was cut by 5 bases, the J end by 2 bases, with 9 bases between. The CDR3 DNA is TGTGCCAGCAGCCTGGCCCGAAACACCGGGGAGCTGTTTTTT. Its protein product is CASSLARNTGELFF.

The sample holds a few counts of this clone. An end of the junction differs from the germline gene, which may be a read error. The rearrangement links TRBV5-5 to TRBJ1-1, with 7 bases aligning to TRBD1. Germline CDR1 SGHKS, CDR2 YYEKEE (reference sequence). CDR3 length: 13 amino acids. In DNA, the CDR3 is TGTGCCAGCAGCTTGACCGGGACAGATGGTAGGCACTTT. Protein: CASSLTGTDGRHF.

This chain's CDR3 is CASSATGNTEAFF. For the CDR3, the DNA is TGTGCCAGCAGTGCTACAGGGAACACTGAAGCTTTCTTT. V usage is TRBV6-1 and J usage is TRBJ1-1; perhaps TRBD1 as D (5 bases). The V and J ends lost 4 bases and 1 base respectively, with 7 bases between them. Germline values: CDR1 MNHNS, CDR2 SASEGT. The CDR3 totals 13 residues.

This clone was detected only once. J is TRBJ1-3 and V is TRBV30; weak D call: TRBD1 (5 bases). V gave up 5 bases and J gave up 0 bases, with 20 bases separating them. In germline, CDR1 is GTSNPN, CDR2 SVGIG (reference sequence). The CDR3 extends over 17 amino acids. CDR3 DNA sequence: TGTGCCTGGGGGGGGGTTCGAGGGGATAGCTCTGGAAACACCATATATTTT. This encodes CAWGGVRGDSSGNTIYF. The entire variable domain, with the rest obtained from reference TRBV30 and TRBJ1-3, is as follows: SQTIHQWPATLVQPVGSPLSLECTVEGTSNPNLYWYRQAAGRGLQLLFYSVGIGQISSEVPQNLSASRPQDRQFILSSKKLLLSDSGFYLCAWGGVRGDSSGNTIYFGEGSWLTVV.

The gene calls are TRBV5-5 and TRBJ2-1; maybe TRBD1 (5 bases). The length of the CDR3 is 17 residues. The germline CDR1 and CDR2 sequences are SGHKS and YYEKEE (reference sequence). V was clipped by 4 bases and J by 0 bases, with 17 bases between them. CDR3: CASSPYDRTSSYNEQFF. CDR3 nucleotide sequence: TGTGCCAGCAGCCCCTACGACAGAACAAGCTCCTACAATGAGCAGTTCTTC. Full variable domain (remainder filled in from reference TRBV5-5 and TRBJ2-1): DAGVTQSPTHLIKTRGQQVTLRCSPISGHKSVSWYQQVLGQGPQFIFQYYEKEERGRGNFPDRFSARQFPNYSSELNVNALLLGDSALYLCASSPYDRTSSYNEQFFGPGTRLTVL.

The chain links TRBV5-6 to TRBJ2-7, with D possibly being TRBD2 (6 bases). Germline V lookup: CDR1 SGHDT, CDR2 YYEEEE. The CDR3 contains 16 residues. V lost 0 bases to trimming and J lost 2 bases, with 15 bases between them. CDR3 coding DNA: TGTGCCAGCAGCTTGGAGAGGGGCAGGAGGGCCTACGAGCAGTACTTC. This gives the protein CASSLERGRRAYEQYF.

The chain couples TRBV11-2 to TRBJ2-1; 12 nucleotides align to TRBD2. Germline CDR1 and CDR2: SGHAT and FQNNGV. Trimming cost V 4 bases and J 8 bases; bases outside gene matches: 15. This CDR3 comprises 18 residues. CDR3 DNA: TGTGCCAGCAGCTCCCCTCCGTCTCTAGCGGGAGGGGGGTATGAGCAGTTCTTC. As protein: CASSSPPSLAGGGYEQFF. Variable domain in full (rest from reference TRBV11-2 and TRBJ2-1): EAGVAQSPRYKIIEKRQSVAFWCNPISGHATLYWYQQILGQGPKLLIQFQNNGVVDDSQLPKDRFSAERLKGVDSTLKIQPAKLEDSAVYLCASSSPPSLAGGGYEQFFGPGTRLTVL.

The chain couples TRBV28 to TRBJ1-1, with 7 nucleotides matching TRBD1. Germline-derived CDR1 and CDR2 are MDHEN and SYDVKM. This CDR3 is 13 amino acids long. With 10 bases clipped from V and 2 bases from J, the junction kept 7 bases outside the gene matches. CDR3 residues: CATSRQGNTEAFF. The DNA of the CDR3 is TGTGCCACCTCCCGACAGGGAAACACTGAAGCTTTCTTT.

This rearrangement joins TRBV28 to TRBJ2-6; 8 bases agree with TRBD1. V was pared by 3 bases and J by 4 bases, with 14 bases of the junction left unmatched. The CDR3 has 19 amino acids. Germline lookup yields CDR1 MDHEN and CDR2 SYDVKM. CDR3 sequence (DNA): TGTGCCAGCAGTTTCCCCCCTCAGGGGGCCTATTCCGGGGCCAACGTCCTGACTTTC. Translating it yields CASSFPPQGAYSGANVLTF.